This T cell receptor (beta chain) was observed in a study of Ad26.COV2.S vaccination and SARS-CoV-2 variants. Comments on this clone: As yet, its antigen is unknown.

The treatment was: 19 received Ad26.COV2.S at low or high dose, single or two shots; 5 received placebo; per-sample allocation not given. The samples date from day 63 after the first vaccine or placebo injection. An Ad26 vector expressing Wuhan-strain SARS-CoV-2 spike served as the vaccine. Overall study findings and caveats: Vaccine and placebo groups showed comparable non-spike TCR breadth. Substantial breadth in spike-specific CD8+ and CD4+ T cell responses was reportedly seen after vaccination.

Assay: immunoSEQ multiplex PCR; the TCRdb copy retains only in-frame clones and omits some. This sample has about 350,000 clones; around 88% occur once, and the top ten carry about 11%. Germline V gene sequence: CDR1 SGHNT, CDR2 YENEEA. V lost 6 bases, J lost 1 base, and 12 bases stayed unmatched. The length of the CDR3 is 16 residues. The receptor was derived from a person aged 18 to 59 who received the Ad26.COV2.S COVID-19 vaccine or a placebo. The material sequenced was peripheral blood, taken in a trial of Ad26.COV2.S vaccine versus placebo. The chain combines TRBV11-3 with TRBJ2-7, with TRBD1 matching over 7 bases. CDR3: CASRGPTGRKSYEQYF. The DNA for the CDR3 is TGTGCCAGCAGGGGCCCGACAGGGCGAAAATCCTACGAGCAGTACTTC. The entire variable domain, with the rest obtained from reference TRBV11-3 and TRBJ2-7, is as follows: EAGVVQSPRYKIIEKKQPVAFWCNPISGHNTLYWYLQNLGQGPELLIRYENEEAVDDSQLPKDRFSAERLKGVDSTLKIQPAELGDSAVYLCASRGPTGRKSYEQYFGPGTRLTVT.